The next 17 T cell receptor beta chains were all read from a single sample in a study of regulatory T cells in long-lasting Graves disease. Time point reported: newly diagnosed GD, antithyroid drugs for less than 3 months. With RNA extracted from PBMCs as input, the TCR library was made. Arm-PCR of CDR3 regions with iRepertoire HTBI primers generated TCR beta libraries. MiXCR, applied by TCRdb to the multiplex PCR reads, yields one record per CDR3 protein. The sample has more than 450,000 distinct CDR3 sequences, 12% seen once. In addition, the sample was reused for a study of T cells in Graves' hyperthyroidism and ophthalmopathy.

Specimen: peripheral blood mononuclear cells (PBMCs), collected at new diagnosis, from a patient treated with antithyroid drugs. These receptors were collected from a woman younger than 45 with Graves disease.

In this sample, this clonotype turned up many times. The chain carries TRBV20-1 and TRBJ1-2; no clear D. The CDR3 spans 11 residues. In germline, CDR1 is DFQATT, CDR2 SNEGSKA (reference sequence). V lost 3 bases and J lost 6, with 8 bases in between. CDR3 residues: CSASLPDGYTF. DNA of the CDR3: TGCAGTGCTAGTCTCCCGGATGGCTACACCTTC.

J is TRBJ2-3 and V is TRBV10-3, with 9 nucleotides matching TRBD1. CDR3 length: 17 residues. Germline CDR1 and CDR2: ENHRY and SYGVKD. J gave up 0 bases and V 3 bases, and 7 bases lay outside the gene matches. The CDR3 nucleotides read TGTGCCATCAGTGATGGCGGACAGGGGACTAGCACAGATACGCAGTATTTT. It codes for CAISDGGQGTSTDTQYF.

This clonotype came up many times. The J gene is TRBJ2-3, the V gene TRBV10-2; D call uncertain. The CDR3 covers 12 residues. Deletions cut 2 bases from V and 4 bases from J, with 4 bases between. The germline CDR1 and CDR2 sequences are WSHSY and SAAADI. DNA of the CDR3: TGCGCCAGCAGTGAGATGGCAGATACGCAGTATTTT. Residues: CASSEMADTQYF.

There are many counts of this clonotype. The chain couples TRBV7-2 to TRBJ2-7; 7 positions agree with TRBD2. The junction had 10 bases not matched to a gene; V was cut back by 3 bases and J by 2 bases. Germline V gene lookup returns CDR1 SGHTA and CDR2 FQGNSA. CDR3 length equals 16 residues. CDR3: CASSFKTSARTYEQYF. The DNA for the CDR3 is TGTGCCAGCAGCTTTAAAACTAGCGCGCGTACCTACGAGCAGTACTTC.

This chain joins TRBV6-2 or TRBV6-3 and TRBJ1-5; no clear D. The V and J ends lost 5 bases and 4 bases respectively, with 15 bases between them. The CDR3 extends over 15 amino acids. Germline-derived CDR1 and CDR2 are MNHEY and SVGEGT. CDR3 sequence reads: CASSEGSVSNQPQHF. The CDR3 DNA reads TGTGCCAGCAGTGAAGGGAGCGTTAGTAATCAGCCCCAGCATTTT.

Many counts were recorded for this clonotype. The chain has TRBV5-1 and TRBJ2-4; possible D gene TRBD1, 6 bases. CDR1 and CDR2 from the germline V gene are SGHRS and YFSETQ. The CDR3 contains 15 residues. Trimming removed 4 bases at V and 6 bases at J, with 17 bases between. The CDR3 DNA is TGCGCCAGCAGCCCCCACCAGGGGCAGAGAAACATTCAGTACTTC. It encodes CASSPHQGQRNIQYF.

This clonotype was picked up many times. This chain connects TRBV7-9 to TRBJ2-1; D is uncertain. Germline V lookup: CDR1 SEHNR, CDR2 FQNEAQ (reference sequence). Between the trimmed V and J ends, which lost 1 base and 6 bases, there was a span of 4 bases. This CDR3 has 12 residues. The CDR3 DNA follows: TGTGCCAGCAGCTTAGGTGCCAATGAGCAGTTCTTC. Translating gives CASSLGANEQFF. Together with reference TRBV7-9 and TRBJ2-1, the CDR3 gives the full variable domain: DTGVSQNPRHKITKRGQNVTFRCDPISEHNRLYWYRQTLGQGPEFLTYFQNEAQLEKSRLLSDRFSAERPKGSFSTLEIQRTEQGDSAMYLCASSLGANEQFFGPGTRLTVL.

This clonotype was detected ten times or more. The chain couples TRBV5-1 to TRBJ2-1; D could derive from TRBD1 or TRBD2 (6 bases each). Germline CDR1 SGHRS, CDR2 YFSETQ. Trimming removed 7 bases from V and 0 bases from J, with 11 bases in between. The CDR3 covers 14 residues. CDR3 in DNA: TGCGCCAGCGGGGGCGGGAACTCCTACAATGAGCAGTTCTTC. Its translation is CASGGGNSYNEQFF.

The gene calls are TRBV14 and TRBJ1-2; D gene unclear. Between the trimmed V and J ends, which lost 4 bases and 4 bases, there was a span of 25 bases. The CDR3 is 18 amino acids. Germline-derived CDR1 and CDR2 are SGHDN and FVKESK. This chain's CDR3 is CASSLRLRRGYDGYGYTF. The CDR3 DNA reads as TGTGCCAGCAGCCTTCGTCTCCGGCGAGGGTATGATGGCTATGGCTACACCTTC.

This clonotype was recorded a few times. CDR3 residues: CASSIGGKVVGNIQYF. CDR3 sequence (DNA): TGTGCCAGTAGTATAGGTGGCAAGGTGGTAGGAAACATTCAGTACTTC. The chain uses TRBV19 and TRBJ2-4; D ambiguous. The CDR3 sequence is 16 residues long. Germline V gene data show CDR1 as LNHDA and CDR2 as SQIVND (reference sequence). Trimming removed 1 base from V and 6 bases from J, with 16 bases in between.

This clonotype was seen more than once but under ten times. The rearrangement links TRBV7-9 to TRBJ2-2; TRBD1 aligns across 7 bases. Trimming removed 0 bases from V and 6 bases from J; junction bases left unmatched: 4. CDR3 length: 15 amino acids. Germline CDR1 and CDR2: SEHNR and FQNEAQ (reference sequence). CDR3 residues: CASSLAGTVPGELFF. In nucleotides, the CDR3 is TGTGCCAGCAGCTTAGCCGGGACAGTCCCCGGGGAGCTGTTTTTT. Full variable domain (remainder filled in from reference TRBV7-9 and TRBJ2-2): DTGVSQNPRHKITKRGQNVTFRCDPISEHNRLYWYRQTLGQGPEFLTYFQNEAQLEKSRLLSDRFSAERPKGSFSTLEIQRTEQGDSAMYLCASSLAGTVPGELFFGEGSRLTVL.

In regard to this clonotype: A read error may account for a junction end that differs from germline. The chain has TRBV11-2 and TRBJ2-3; no firm D call. The CDR3 extends over 13 amino acids. From germline, CDR1 is SGHAT and CDR2 FQNNGV. CDR3: CAGSLGQADTQYF. The CDR3 DNA follows: TGTGCCGGCAGCTTAGGGCAGGCGGATACGCAGTATTTT.

The chain joins TRBV6-1 to TRBJ2-7; TRBD1 agrees at 8 bases. CDR1 and CDR2 from the germline V gene are MNHNS and SASEGT. V shed 6 bases and J 2 bases; nucleotides not matched to a gene: 9. This CDR3 has 15 residues. CDR3 region: CASRPGTGFTYEQYF. CDR3 sequence (DNA): TGTGCCAGCAGACCCGGGACAGGATTTACCTACGAGCAGTACTTC.

This clonotype was found a few times. This may be a read error, as it is one base from a much larger clone. The genes are TRBV20-1 and TRBJ2-7; D unresolved. Trimming removed 5 bases at V and 2 bases at J, with 16 bases between. CDR1 is DFQATT and CDR2 is SNEGSKA in the germline V gene (reference sequence). The CDR3 totals 14 residues. CDR3 in amino acids: CSAPIRAYPYEQYF. The CDR3 DNA reads as TGCAGTGCTCCCATTCGAGCCTACCCCTACGAGCAGTACTTC.

This clonotype has a handful of counts. The V call is TRBV10-3, the J call TRBJ2-1; D could derive from TRBD1 or TRBD2 (5 bases each). CDR1 is ENHRY and CDR2 is SYGVKD in the germline V gene. The CDR3 spans 13 residues. The ends were cut back, 6 bases at V and 10 bases at J, with 16 bases in the middle. CDR3 coding DNA: TGTGCCATCAGGACCGGGACCCACAGGGAGCAGTTCTTC. It is translated as CAIRTGTHREQFF.

The rearrangement joins TRBV27 to TRBJ1-6; D might be TRBD1 (5 bases). Trimming removed 4 bases at V and 10 bases at J, with 11 bases between. This CDR3 contains 13 residues. Germline lookup yields CDR1 MNHEY and CDR2 SMNVEV (reference sequence). The CDR3 spells CASSYPGRSPLHF. Written as DNA, the CDR3 is TGTGCCAGCAGTTATCCAGGGAGGTCACCCCTCCACTTT.

This clonotype was seen many times. J is TRBJ2-7 and V is TRBV7-2, with TRBD1 identical over 7 bases. The trim removed 6 bases at V and 0 bases at J, leaving 11 bases unmatched. The CDR3 is 16 amino acids. Germline V gene data show CDR1 as SGHTA and CDR2 as FQGNSA. CDR3 nucleotides: TGTGCCAGCAGTTCAAAAGGGGCAGGGGGCTCCTACGAGCAGTACTTC. It specifies CASSSKGAGGSYEQYF.